The entry below gives a single T cell receptor beta chain sequence along with its context. Antigen unknown. These data belong to a study of cytomegalovirus exposure and HLA in healthy donors. PCR involved 60 Vbeta and 13 Jbeta primers. Sequenced by immunoSEQ multiplex PCR; TCRdb stores in-frame clones only, minus some. Here the sample spans roughly 200,000 clones, approximately 78% being singletons. V was clipped by 4 bases and J by 3 bases; unmatched bases: 4. There are 14 residues in the CDR3. The V gene's germline CDR1 is MGHRA and CDR2 YSYEKL. Study-wide points: Reports state that TCR beta sequences accurately predicted most subjects' HLA-A and HLA-B alleles.

This chain uses TRBV4-1 with TRBJ2-7, with 9 bases fitting TRBD1. Sample: PBMCs. The TCR sequence derives from a man between 25 and 39 years old in good health and CMV-seronegative. CDR3 region: CASSLGQGVYEQYF. CDR3 coding DNA: TGCGCCAGCAGCCTGGGACAGGGAGTCTACGAGCAGTACTTC.